The T cell receptor beta chain under discussion was sequenced for a study of cytomegalovirus exposure and HLA in healthy donors. Study observations and caveats: The classifier reportedly diagnosed cytomegalovirus status with high sensitivity and specificity. Researchers reported that a few CMV-associated chains were confirmed in vitro as CMV antigen-specific.

Notes on this clone: Its antigen is unidentified.

This CDR3 is built from 15 residues. Unmatched junction bases numbered 3, after V lost 0 bases and J lost 3 bases. Germline CDR1 reads SGHTS; CDR2 reads YDEGEE. Sequenced by immunoSEQ multiplex PCR; TCRdb stores in-frame clones only, minus some. The sample contains over 150,000 clones, approximately 89% of which appear only once. This receptor was taken from a woman between 18 and 30 years old in good health and CMV-seropositive. Specimen: PBMCs. This chain uses TRBV5-8 with TRBJ2-1; the match to TRBD1 covers 7 bases. CDR3 protein: CASSLGQGSYNEQFF. CDR3 DNA sequence: TGTGCCAGCAGCTTGGGACAGGGCAGCTACAATGAGCAGTTCTTC.